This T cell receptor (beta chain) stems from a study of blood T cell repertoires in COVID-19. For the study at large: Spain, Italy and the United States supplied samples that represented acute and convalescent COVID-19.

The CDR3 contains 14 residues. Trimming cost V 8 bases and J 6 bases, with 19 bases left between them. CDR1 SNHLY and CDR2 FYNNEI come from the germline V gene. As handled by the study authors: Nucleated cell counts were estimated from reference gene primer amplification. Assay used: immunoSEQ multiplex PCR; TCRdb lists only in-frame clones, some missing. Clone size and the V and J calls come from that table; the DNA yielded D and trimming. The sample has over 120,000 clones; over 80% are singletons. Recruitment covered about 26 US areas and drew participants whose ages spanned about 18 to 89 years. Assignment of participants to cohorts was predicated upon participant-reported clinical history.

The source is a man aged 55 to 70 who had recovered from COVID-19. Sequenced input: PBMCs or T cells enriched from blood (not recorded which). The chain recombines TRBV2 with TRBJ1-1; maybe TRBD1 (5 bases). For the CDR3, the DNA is TGTGCCAGCCAGGGCGGCAGGGTGCTTGCTGAAGCTTTCTTT. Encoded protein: CASQGGRVLAEAFF. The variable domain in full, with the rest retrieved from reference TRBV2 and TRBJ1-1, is EPEVTQTPSHQVTQMGQEVILRCVPISNHLYFYWYRQILGQKVEFLVSFYNNEISEKSEIFDDQFSVERPDGSNFTLKIRSTKLEDSAMYFCASQGGRVLAEAFFGQGTRLTVV.